A single sample is the source of the 12 T cell receptor beta chains below, sequenced in a study of blood T cell repertoires in COVID-19. Clones were read by immunoSEQ multiplex PCR, and TCRdb kept only the in-frame ones, dropping some. The sample consists of about 260,000 clones, over 75% of them appearing once. The specimen sequenced was peripheral blood. The source is a human donor in a cohort sampled during active COVID-19.

This chain uses TRBV3-1 (or the pseudogene TRBV3-2) with TRBJ1-5; a weak D match, TRBD1 (5 bases). CDR3 length equals 17 residues. Per the germline V gene, CDR1 is LGHDT and CDR2 is YNNKEL (reference sequence). V was cut by 4 bases and J by 2 bases, with 18 bases left in between. CDR3: CASSPWGDGGGNQPQHF. CDR3 nucleotides: TGTGCCAGCAGCCCCTGGGGCGATGGCGGGGGCAATCAGCCCCAGCATTTT.

The chain couples TRBV6-5 to TRBJ2-7, with TRBD2 matching 7 bases. Germline V gene data show CDR1 as MNHEY and CDR2 as SVGAGI. J lost 3 bases, V lost 6 bases, and 11 bases had no gene match. The CDR3 is made up of 15 amino acids. CDR3 in amino acids: CASSRPGEGYYEQYF. The CDR3 DNA sequence: TGTGCCAGCAGCCGCCCTGGGGAGGGTTACTACGAGCAGTACTTC.

Turning to this clone: Other DNA sequences in this sample translate to the same CDR3. The chain combines TRBV7-2 with TRBJ1-5; D call uncertain. Trimming pared 1 base from V and 0 bases from J, leaving 7 bases between. The germline V gene has CDR1 SGHTA and CDR2 FQGNSA. The CDR3 sequence is 15 residues long. The CDR3 reads CASSLVAGSNQPQHF. The CDR3 DNA sequence: TGTGCCAGCAGCTTAGTAGCCGGTAGCAATCAGCCCCAGCATTTT.

The V call is TRBV9, the J call TRBJ1-2; no clear D. Germline V gives CDR1 SGDLS, CDR2 YYNGEE. V lost 3 bases, J lost 2 bases, and 14 bases lay in between. The CDR3 loop spans 15 amino acids. The CDR3 DNA sequence: TGTGCCAGCAGCGCGGTGATAAGTATGAACTATGGCTACACCTTC. The encoded protein is CASSAVISMNYGYTF.

The chain couples TRBV7-6 to TRBJ1-1, with TRBD1 as a possible D gene (5 bases). Trimming took 4 bases from V and 3 from J, leaving 18 bases between them. The CDR3 has 16 residues. Germline values: CDR1 SGHVS, CDR2 FNYEAQ. The DNA of the CDR3 is TGTGCCAGCAGCTCAGAGGGGAGGGCATTTCACACTGAAGCTTTCTTT. Protein product: CASSSEGRAFHTEAFF.

The chain joins TRBV6-6 to TRBJ1-1; weak D call: TRBD1 (6 bases). V was shortened by 11 bases and J by 1 base, with 14 bases between the two germline ends. The CDR3 has 13 amino acids. Germline CDR1 reads MNHNY; CDR2 reads SVGAGI (reference sequence). The DNA for the CDR3 is TGTGCCTGCGCCGAGGGACAGAACACTGAAGCTTTCTTT. Translating gives CACAEGQNTEAFF.

The rearrangement joins TRBV24-1 to TRBJ1-2; D ambiguous. This CDR3 region has 12 residues. V was pared by 2 bases and J by 4 bases, with 4 bases between. From germline, CDR1 is KGHDR and CDR2 SFDVKD. DNA for the CDR3: TGTGCCACCAGTGATTACAGCTATGGCTACACCTTC. This translates into CATSDYSYGYTF.

J is TRBJ1-4 and V is TRBV19; D unclear. There are 11 residues in the CDR3. Trimming pared 10 bases from V and 10 bases from J, leaving 13 bases between. CDR1 and CDR2 (germline): LNHDA, SQIVND (reference sequence). The CDR3 reads CAILHPGKLFF. As DNA, the CDR3 is TGTGCCATCCTTCACCCCGGAAAACTGTTTTTT.

V is TRBV19 and J is TRBJ2-7; the match to TRBD1 covers 9 bases. Germline values: CDR1 LNHDA, CDR2 SQIVND (reference sequence). The trim removed 7 bases at V and 2 bases at J, leaving 6 bases unmatched. The length of the CDR3 is 14 residues. The CDR3 DNA follows: TGTGCCAGTAATACGGGACAGGGTCCCTACGAGCAGTACTTC. Translating gives CASNTGQGPYEQYF. The whole variable domain, remainder taken from reference TRBV19 and TRBJ2-7, is DGGITQSPKYLFRKEGQNVTLSCEQNLNHDAMYWYRQDPGQGLRLIYYSQIVNDFQKGDIAEGYSVSREKKESFPLTVTSAQKNPTAFYLCASNTGQGPYEQYFGPGTRLTVT.

The genes are TRBV9 and TRBJ2-3; possible D gene TRBD1, 5 bases. Germline V gene sequence: CDR1 SGDLS, CDR2 YYNGEE. The length of the CDR3 is 16 residues. V was cut by 4 bases and J by 0 bases, with 15 bases left in between. CDR3 residues: CASSLYGQDSTDTQYF. CDR3 DNA: TGTGCCAGCAGCCTATATGGACAAGATAGCACAGATACGCAGTATTTT.

The chain uses TRBV30 and TRBJ1-3, with 7 bases fitting TRBD1. The CDR3 covers 16 residues. The J segment lost 0 bases and the V segment lost 0 bases, leaving 5 bases of the junction unmatched. The germline V gene encodes CDR1 GTSNPN and CDR2 SVGIG (reference sequence). CDR3 sequence reads: CAWSVRTGRSGNTIYF. In nucleotides, the CDR3 is TGTGCCTGGAGTGTTAGGACAGGCCGCTCTGGAAACACCATATATTTT.

This clone came up a few times. V usage is TRBV28 and J usage is TRBJ1-2; D is uncertain. The CDR3 is made up of 13 amino acids. Trimming stripped 4 bases from V and 2 bases from J, with 8 bases between. CDR1 and CDR2 from the germline V gene are MDHEN and SYDVKM. The CDR3: CASSYGQNYGYTF. The CDR3 DNA reads as TGTGCCAGCAGTTATGGGCAGAACTATGGCTACACCTTC.